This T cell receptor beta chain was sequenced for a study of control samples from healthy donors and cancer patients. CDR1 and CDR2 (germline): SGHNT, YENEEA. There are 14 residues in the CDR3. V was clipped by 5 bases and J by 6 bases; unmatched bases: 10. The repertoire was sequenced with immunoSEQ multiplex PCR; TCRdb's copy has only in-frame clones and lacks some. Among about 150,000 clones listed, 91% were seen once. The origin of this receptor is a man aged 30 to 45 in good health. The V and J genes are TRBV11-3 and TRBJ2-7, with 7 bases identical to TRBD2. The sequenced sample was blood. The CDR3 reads CASSERDSFTEQYF. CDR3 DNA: TGTGCCAGCAGCGAGCGGGACTCATTCACCGAGCAGTACTTC.